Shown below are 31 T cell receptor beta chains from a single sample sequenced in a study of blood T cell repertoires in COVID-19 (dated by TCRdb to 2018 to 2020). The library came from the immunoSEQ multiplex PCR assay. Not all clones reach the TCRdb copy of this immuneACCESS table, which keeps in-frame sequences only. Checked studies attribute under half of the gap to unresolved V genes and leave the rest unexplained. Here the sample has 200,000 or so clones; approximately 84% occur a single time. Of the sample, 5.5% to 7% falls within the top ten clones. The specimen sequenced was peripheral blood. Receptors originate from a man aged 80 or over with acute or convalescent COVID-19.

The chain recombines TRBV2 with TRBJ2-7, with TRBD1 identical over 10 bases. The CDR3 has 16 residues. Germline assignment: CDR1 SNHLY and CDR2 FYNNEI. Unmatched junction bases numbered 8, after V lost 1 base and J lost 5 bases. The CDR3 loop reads CASSEDWDRGRNEQYF. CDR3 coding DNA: TGTGCCAGCAGTGAAGACTGGGACAGGGGAAGGAACGAGCAGTACTTC.

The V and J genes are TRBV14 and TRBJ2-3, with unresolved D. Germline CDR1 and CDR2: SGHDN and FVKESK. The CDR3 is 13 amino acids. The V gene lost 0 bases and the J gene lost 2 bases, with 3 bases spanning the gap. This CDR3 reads CASSQDLTDTQYF. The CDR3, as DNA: TGTGCCAGCAGCCAAGACCTCACAGATACGCAGTATTTT.

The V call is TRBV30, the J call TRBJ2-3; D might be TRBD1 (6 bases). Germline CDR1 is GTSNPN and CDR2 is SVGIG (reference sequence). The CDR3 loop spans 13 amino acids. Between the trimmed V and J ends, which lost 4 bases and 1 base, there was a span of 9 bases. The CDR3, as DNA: TGTGCCTGGACACAGGGTGGCACAGATACGCAGTATTTT. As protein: CAWTQGGTDTQYF.

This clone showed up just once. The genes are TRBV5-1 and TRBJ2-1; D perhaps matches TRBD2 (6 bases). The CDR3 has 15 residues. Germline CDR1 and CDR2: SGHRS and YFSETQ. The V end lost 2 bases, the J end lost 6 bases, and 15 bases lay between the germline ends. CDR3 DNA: TGCGCCAGCAGCTTTGGCCCGACTAGTGGCAATGAGCAGTTCTTC. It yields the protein CASSFGPTSGNEQFF.

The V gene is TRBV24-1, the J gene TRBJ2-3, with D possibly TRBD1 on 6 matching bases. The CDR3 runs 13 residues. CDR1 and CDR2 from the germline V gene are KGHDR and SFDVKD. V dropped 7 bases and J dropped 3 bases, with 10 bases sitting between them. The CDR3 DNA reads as TGTGCCACCAGGACAGGTGGTACAGATACGCAGTATTTT. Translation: CATRTGGTDTQYF.

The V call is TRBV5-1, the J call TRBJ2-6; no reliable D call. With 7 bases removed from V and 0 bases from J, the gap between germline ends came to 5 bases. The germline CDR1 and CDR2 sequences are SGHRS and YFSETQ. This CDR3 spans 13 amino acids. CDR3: CASFNSGANVLTF. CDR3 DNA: TGCGCCAGCTTCAACTCTGGGGCCAACGTCCTGACTTTC. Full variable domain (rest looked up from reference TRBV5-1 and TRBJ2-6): KAGVTQTPRYLIKTRGQQVTLSCSPISGHRSVSWYQQTPGQGLQFLFEYFSETQRNKGNFPGRFSGRQFSNSRSEMNVSTLELGDSALYLCASFNSGANVLTFGAGSRLTVL.

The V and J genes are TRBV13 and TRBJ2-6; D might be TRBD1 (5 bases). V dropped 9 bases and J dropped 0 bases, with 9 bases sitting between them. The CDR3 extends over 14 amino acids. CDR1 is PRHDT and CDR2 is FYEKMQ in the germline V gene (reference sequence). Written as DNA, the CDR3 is TGTGCCAGTCTCGACAGCTCTGGGGCCAACGTCCTGACTTTC. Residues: CASLDSSGANVLTF.

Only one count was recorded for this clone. The CDR3 DNA follows: TGTGCCAGTAGCGATAGCGGGAGAATGTACGAGCAGTACTTC. This gives the protein CASSDSGRMYEQYF. The chain joins TRBV19 to TRBJ2-7, with TRBD2 identical over 9 bases. J gave up 4 bases and V 6 bases, and 7 bases lay outside the gene matches. This CDR3 comprises 14 residues. CDR1 LNHDA and CDR2 SQIVND come from the germline V gene (reference sequence).

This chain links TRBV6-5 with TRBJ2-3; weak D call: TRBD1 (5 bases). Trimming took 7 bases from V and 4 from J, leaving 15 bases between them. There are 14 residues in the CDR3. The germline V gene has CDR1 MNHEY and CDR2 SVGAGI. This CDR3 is CASTRSGQADTQYF. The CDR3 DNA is TGTGCCAGCACCCGGTCAGGGCAGGCAGATACGCAGTATTTT.

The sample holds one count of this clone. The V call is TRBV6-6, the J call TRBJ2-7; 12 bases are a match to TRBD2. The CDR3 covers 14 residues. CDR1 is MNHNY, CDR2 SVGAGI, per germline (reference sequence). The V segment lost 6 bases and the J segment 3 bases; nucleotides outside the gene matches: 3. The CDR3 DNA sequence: TGTGCCAGCAGCCCGACTAGCGGGAGCTACGAGCAGTACTTC. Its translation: CASSPTSGSYEQYF.

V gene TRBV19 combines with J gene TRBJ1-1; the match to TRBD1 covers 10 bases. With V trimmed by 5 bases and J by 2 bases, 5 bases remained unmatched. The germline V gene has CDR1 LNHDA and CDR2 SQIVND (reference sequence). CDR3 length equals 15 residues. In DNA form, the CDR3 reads TGTGCCAGTAGTCCGAGGACAGGGGGAAACACTGAAGCTTTCTTT. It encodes CASSPRTGGNTEAFF.

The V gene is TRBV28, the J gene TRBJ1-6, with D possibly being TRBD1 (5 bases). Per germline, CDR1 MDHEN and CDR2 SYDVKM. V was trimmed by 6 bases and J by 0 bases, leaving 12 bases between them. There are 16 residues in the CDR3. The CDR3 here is CASRWDSNSYNSPLHF. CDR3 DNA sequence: TGTGCCAGCAGGTGGGACTCCAACTCCTATAATTCACCCCTCCACTTT.

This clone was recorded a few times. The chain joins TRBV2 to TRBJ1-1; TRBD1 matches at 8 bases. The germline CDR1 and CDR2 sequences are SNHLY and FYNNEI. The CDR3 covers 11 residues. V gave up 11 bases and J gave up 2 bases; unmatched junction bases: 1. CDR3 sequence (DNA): TGTGCCGGACAGGGCAACACTGAAGCTTTCTTT. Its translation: CAGQGNTEAFF. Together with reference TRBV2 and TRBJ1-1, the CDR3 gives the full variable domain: EPEVTQTPSHQVTQMGQEVILRCVPISNHLYFYWYRQILGQKVEFLVSFYNNEISEKSEIFDDQFSVERPDGSNFTLKIRSTKLEDSAMYFCAGQGNTEAFFGQGTRLTVV.

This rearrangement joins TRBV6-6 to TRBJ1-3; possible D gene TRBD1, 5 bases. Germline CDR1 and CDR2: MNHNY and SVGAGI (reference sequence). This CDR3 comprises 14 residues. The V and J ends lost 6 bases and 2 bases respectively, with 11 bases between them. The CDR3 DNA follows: TGTGCCAGCAGGCGGGACGCCGCTGGAAACACCATATATTTT. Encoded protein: CASRRDAAGNTIYF.

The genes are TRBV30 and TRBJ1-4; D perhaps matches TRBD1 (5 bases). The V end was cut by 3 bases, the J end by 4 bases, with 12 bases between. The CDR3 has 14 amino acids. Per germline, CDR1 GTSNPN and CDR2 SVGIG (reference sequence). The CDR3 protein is CAWSRDSLNEKLFF. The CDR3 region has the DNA TGTGCCTGGAGCCGGGACTCCCTTAATGAAAAACTGTTTTTT.

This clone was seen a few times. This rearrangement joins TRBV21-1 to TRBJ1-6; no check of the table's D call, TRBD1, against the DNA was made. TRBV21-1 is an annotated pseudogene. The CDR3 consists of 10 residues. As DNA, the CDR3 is TGTGCCAACATTCATTCACCCCTCCACTTT. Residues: CANIHSPLHF.

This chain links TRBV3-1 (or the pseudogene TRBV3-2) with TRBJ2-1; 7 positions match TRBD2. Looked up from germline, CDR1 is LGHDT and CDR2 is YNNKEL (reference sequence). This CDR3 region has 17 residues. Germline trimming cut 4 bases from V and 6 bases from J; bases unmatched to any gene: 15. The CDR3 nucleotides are TGTGCCAGCAGCCGATATCTAGGGGCGGGAGTGGGCAATGAGCAGTTCTTC. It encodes CASSRYLGAGVGNEQFF.

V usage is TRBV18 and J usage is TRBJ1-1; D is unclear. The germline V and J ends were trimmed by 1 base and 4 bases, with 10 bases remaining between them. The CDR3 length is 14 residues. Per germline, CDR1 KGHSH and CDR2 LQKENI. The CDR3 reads CASSPRLAVTEAFF. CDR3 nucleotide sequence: TGTGCCAGCTCACCACGGCTGGCGGTCACTGAAGCTTTCTTT. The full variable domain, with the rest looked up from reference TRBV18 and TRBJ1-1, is NAGVMQNPRHLVRRRGQEARLRCSPMKGHSHVYWYRQLPEEGLKFMVYLQKENIIDESGMPKERFSAEFPKEGPSILRIQQVVRGDSAAYFCASSPRLAVTEAFFGQGTRLTVV.

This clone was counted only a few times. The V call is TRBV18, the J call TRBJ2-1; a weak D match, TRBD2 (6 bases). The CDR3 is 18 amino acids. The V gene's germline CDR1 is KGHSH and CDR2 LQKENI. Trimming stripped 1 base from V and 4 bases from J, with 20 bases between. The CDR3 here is CASSPLEGGMASYNEQFF. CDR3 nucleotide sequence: TGTGCCAGCTCACCACTCGAGGGCGGGATGGCCTCGTACAATGAGCAGTTCTTC.

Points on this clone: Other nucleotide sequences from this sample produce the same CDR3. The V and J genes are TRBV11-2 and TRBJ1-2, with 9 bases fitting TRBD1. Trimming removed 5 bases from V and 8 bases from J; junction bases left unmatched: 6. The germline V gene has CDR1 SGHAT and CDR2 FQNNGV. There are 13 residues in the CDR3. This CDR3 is CASSVDRGYGYTF. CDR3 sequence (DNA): TGTGCCAGCAGCGTTGACAGGGGGTACGGCTACACCTTC. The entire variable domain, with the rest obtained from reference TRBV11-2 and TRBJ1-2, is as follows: EAGVAQSPRYKIIEKRQSVAFWCNPISGHATLYWYQQILGQGPKLLIQFQNNGVVDDSQLPKDRFSAERLKGVDSTLKIQPAKLEDSAVYLCASSVDRGYGYTFGSGTRLTVV.

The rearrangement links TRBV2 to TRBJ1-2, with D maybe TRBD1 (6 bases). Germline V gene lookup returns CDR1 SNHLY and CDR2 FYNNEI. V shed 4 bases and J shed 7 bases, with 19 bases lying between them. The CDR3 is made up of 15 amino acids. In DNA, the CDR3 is TGTGCCAGCAGTGGCCGCGCAGCACAGGGTTTTGGCTACACCTTC. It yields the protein CASSGRAAQGFGYTF.

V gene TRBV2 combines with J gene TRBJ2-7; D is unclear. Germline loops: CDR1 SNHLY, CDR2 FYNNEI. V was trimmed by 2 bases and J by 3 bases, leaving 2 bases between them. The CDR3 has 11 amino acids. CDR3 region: CASSEYYEQYF. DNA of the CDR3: TGTGCCAGCAGTGAATACTACGAGCAGTACTTC.

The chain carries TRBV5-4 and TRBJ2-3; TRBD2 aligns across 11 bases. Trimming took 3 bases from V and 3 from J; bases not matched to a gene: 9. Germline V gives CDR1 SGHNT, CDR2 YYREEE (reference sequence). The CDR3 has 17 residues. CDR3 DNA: TGTGCCAGCAGCTCTTCTAAATTAGCGGGAGGGACAGATACGCAGTATTTT. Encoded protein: CASSSSKLAGGTDTQYF.

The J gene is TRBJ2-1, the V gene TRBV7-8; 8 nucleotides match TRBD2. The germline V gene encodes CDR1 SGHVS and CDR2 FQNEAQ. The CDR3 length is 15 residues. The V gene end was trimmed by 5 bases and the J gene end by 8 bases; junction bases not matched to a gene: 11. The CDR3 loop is CASSLSGAGFYEQFF. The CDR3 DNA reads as TGTGCCAGCAGCCTTAGCGGGGCAGGCTTTTATGAGCAGTTCTTC.

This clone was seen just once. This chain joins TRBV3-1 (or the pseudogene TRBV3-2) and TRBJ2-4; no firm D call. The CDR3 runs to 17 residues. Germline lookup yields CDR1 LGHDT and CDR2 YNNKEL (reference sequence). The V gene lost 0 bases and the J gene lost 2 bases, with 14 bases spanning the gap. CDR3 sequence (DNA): TGTGCCAGCAGCCAAGACGGAATTAGCTTGTCCAAAAACATTCAGTACTTC. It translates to CASSQDGISLSKNIQYF.

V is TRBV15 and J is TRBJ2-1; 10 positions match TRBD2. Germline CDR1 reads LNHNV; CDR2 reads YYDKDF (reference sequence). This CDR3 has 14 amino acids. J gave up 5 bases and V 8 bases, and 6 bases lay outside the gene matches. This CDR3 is CATATSGTDNEQFF. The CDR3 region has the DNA TGTGCCACCGCAACTAGCGGGACCGACAATGAGCAGTTCTTC.

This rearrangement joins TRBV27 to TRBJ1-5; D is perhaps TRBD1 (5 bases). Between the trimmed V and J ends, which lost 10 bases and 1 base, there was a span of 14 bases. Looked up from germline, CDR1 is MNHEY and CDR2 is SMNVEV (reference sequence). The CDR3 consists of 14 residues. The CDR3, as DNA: TGTGCCACCCGGGTAACAGGCAGCAATCAGCCCCAGCATTTT. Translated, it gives CATRVTGSNQPQHF.

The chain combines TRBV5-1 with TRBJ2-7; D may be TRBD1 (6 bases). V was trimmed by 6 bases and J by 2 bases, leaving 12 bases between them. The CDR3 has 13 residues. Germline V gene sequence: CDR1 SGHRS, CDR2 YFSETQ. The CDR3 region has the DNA TGCGCCAGCACCCCAGAGGGGGCCTACGAGCAGTACTTC. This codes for CASTPEGAYEQYF.

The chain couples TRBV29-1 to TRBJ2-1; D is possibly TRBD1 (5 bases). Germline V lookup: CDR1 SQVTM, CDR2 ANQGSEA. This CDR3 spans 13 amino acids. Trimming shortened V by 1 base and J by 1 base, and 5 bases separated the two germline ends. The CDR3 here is CSVEAGSYNEQFF. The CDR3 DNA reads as TGCAGCGTTGAAGCAGGGTCCTACAATGAGCAGTTCTTC.

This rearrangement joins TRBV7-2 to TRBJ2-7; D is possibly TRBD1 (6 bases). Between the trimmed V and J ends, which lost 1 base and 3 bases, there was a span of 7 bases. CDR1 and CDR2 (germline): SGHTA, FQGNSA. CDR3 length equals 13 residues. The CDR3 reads CASSLGQVYEQYV. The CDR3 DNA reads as TGTGCCAGCAGCTTAGGACAGGTCTACGAGCAGTACGTC.

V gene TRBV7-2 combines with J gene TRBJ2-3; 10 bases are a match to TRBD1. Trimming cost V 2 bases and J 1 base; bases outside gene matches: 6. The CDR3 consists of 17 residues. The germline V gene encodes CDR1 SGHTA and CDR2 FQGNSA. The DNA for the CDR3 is TGTGCCAGCAGCTTACGGGCCGGACAGGGGGGCACAGATACGCAGTATTTT. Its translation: CASSLRAGQGGTDTQYF.